One and the same sample provided the 3 T cell receptor beta chains below, sequenced in a study of shared clonotypes between healthy human individuals. CD45RO-negative, CCR7-selected cells formed the naive CD8 fraction, which excluded terminally differentiated effector memory CD45RA+ cells. Using immunoSEQ multiplex PCR, the repertoire was profiled, and TCRdb retains in-frame clones only, with some absent. The sample records 500,000 to 700,000 clones, roughly 96% being singletons. The sequenced material came from naive CD8+ T cells sorted from blood. The receptors originated from a woman in her 30s in good health.

The chain joins TRBV5-1 to TRBJ1-1; D uncertain. The CDR3 has 12 amino acids. The V and J ends lost 0 bases and 10 bases respectively, with 10 bases between them. The germline CDR1 and CDR2 sequences are SGHRS and YFSETQ. Here the CDR3 reads CASSLEGPSAFF. The CDR3 DNA reads TGCGCCAGCAGCTTGGAAGGTCCATCAGCTTTCTTT.

This chain links TRBV6-5 with TRBJ2-7, with D possibly being TRBD1 or TRBD2 (5 bases each). V lost 5 bases and J 0 bases, leaving 11 bases between the germline ends. CDR1 and CDR2 (germline): MNHEY, SVGAGI. The CDR3 has 14 amino acids. In DNA, the CDR3 is TGTGCCAGCAGTAACCGGGACCGCTCCTACGAGCAGTACTTC. Translating gives CASSNRDRSYEQYF.

The chain is built from TRBV5-4 and TRBJ2-7; perhaps TRBD2 as D (5 bases). V was shortened by 3 bases and J by 0 bases, with 19 bases between the two germline ends. CDR1 is SGHNT and CDR2 is YYREEE in the germline V gene (reference sequence). The CDR3 has 17 amino acids. CDR3 sequence reads: CASSSVDGGQSSYEQYF. The CDR3 nucleotides are TGTGCCAGCAGCTCCGTTGATGGCGGGCAGAGCTCCTACGAGCAGTACTTC.